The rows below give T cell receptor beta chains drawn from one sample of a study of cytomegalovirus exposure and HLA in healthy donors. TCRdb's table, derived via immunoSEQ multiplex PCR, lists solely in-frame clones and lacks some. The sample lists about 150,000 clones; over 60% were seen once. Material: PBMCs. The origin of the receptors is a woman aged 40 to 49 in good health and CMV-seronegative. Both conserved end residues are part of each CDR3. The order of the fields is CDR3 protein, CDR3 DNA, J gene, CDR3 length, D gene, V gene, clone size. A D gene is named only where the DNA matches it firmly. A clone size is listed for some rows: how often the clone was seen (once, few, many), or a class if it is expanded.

CASSLVGTVSYEQYF | TGTGCCAGCAGCTTAGTGGGGACAGTCTCCTACGAGCAGTACTTC | TRBJ2-7 | 15 | TRBD1 | TRBV7-8 | NA
CASRGVYSGNTIYF | TGTGCCAGCAGAGGGGTTTACTCTGGAAACACCATATATTTT | TRBJ1-3 | 14 | NA | TRBV6-1 | few
CASSLGGGTDTQYF | TGTGCCAGCAGCTTGGGAGGAGGGACAGATACGCAGTATTTT | TRBJ2-3 | 14 | NA | TRBV13 | NA
CASSPRDNTNEQYF | TGTGCCAGCTCACCACGGGACAATACGAACGAGCAGTACTTC | TRBJ2-7 | 14 | NA | TRBV18 | once
CASSRQGRIAEAFF | TGTGCCAGCAGTAGACAGGGGCGGATCGCTGAAGCTTTCTTT | TRBJ1-1 | 14 | TRBD1 | TRBV6-5 | NA
CASSAASGRAAQYF | TGTGCCAGCAGCGCCGCTAGCGGGAGGGCCGCGCAGTATTTT | TRBJ2-3 | 14 | TRBD2 | TRBV9 | NA
CASSVGQGDPQYF | TGTGCCAGCAGCGTGGGACAGGGTGATCCCCAGTACTTC | TRBJ2-5 | 13 | TRBD1 | TRBV9 | NA
CASSFSTGGGQETQYF | TGCGCCAGCAGCTTCTCGACAGGGGGCGGTCAAGAGACCCAGTACTTC | TRBJ2-5 | 16 | TRBD1 | TRBV5-1 | NA
CASRDFKGYGAGNTIYF | TGTGCCAGCAGAGATTTTAAGGGGTATGGAGCTGGAAACACCATATATTTT | TRBJ1-3 | 17 | NA | TRBV27 | once
CAIRTSAGGYNEQFF | TGTGCCATCAGGACTAGTGCGGGAGGTTACAATGAGCAGTTCTTC | TRBJ2-1 | 15 | TRBD2 | TRBV10-3 | NA
CASRAGTGGLYEQYF | TGTGCCAGCAGAGCCGGGACAGGGGGCCTCTACGAGCAGTACTTC | TRBJ2-7 | 15 | TRBD1 | TRBV6-1 | NA
CASSFSSGTNEQYF | TGTGCCAGCAGCTTCAGTAGCGGGACCAACGAGCAGTACTTC | TRBJ2-7 | 14 | TRBD2 | TRBV7-6 | once
CASSIEGRGPSNQPQHF | TGTGCCAGTAGTATAGAGGGGAGGGGCCCAAGCAATCAGCCCCAGCATTTT | TRBJ1-5 | 17 | NA | TRBV19 | NA
CASSQEPLGGRGRNEQFF | TGCGCCAGCAGCCAAGAGCCTTTGGGCGGGAGGGGACGGAATGAGCAGTTCTTC | TRBJ2-1 | 18 | TRBD2 | TRBV4-1 | NA
CASSLGTGEIAEAFF | TGTGCCAGCTCATTGGGGACAGGGGAAATCGCTGAAGCTTTCTTT | TRBJ1-1 | 15 | TRBD1 | TRBV18 | NA
CASSQPGLAADNEQFF | TGTGCCAGCAGCCAACCGGGACTAGCGGCCGATAATGAGCAGTTCTTC | TRBJ2-1 | 16 | TRBD2 | TRBV4-2 | NA
CASSLGAGRIYGYTF | TGTGCCAGCAGCTTAGGCGCAGGGAGGATCTATGGCTACACCTTC | TRBJ1-2 | 15 | NA | TRBV7-9 | NA
CASTLHAGTGKNEQFF | TGTGCCAGCACTCTCCACGCCGGGACAGGGAAGAATGAGCAGTTCTTC | TRBJ2-1 | 16 | TRBD1 | TRBV27 | NA
CASSLPPSGAYYNEQFF | TGTGCCAGCAGCTTACCCCCTAGCGGGGCTTATTACAATGAGCAGTTCTTC | TRBJ2-1 | 17 | TRBD2 | TRBV7-9 | NA
CAGGAEGETQYF | TGTGCCGGCGGGGCAGAGGGAGAGACCCAGTACTTC | TRBJ2-5 | 12 | NA | TRBV28 | NA
CASSHGQRNYNEQFF | TGTGCCAGCAGCCACGGACAGAGAAACTACAATGAGCAGTTCTTC | TRBJ2-1 | 15 | NA | TRBV7-9 | NA
CASSMDNRGLTGPQHF | TGTGCCAGTAGTATGGATAACAGGGGGCTTACGGGGCCCCAGCATTTT | TRBJ1-5 | 16 | TRBD1 | TRBV19 | NA
CAWSPRLEYNEQFF | TGTGCCTGGAGCCCAAGACTAGAATACAATGAGCAGTTCTTC | TRBJ2-1 | 14 | NA | TRBV30 | NA
CASSADRADIVFVEKLFF | TGCGCCAGCAGCGCGGACAGGGCTGACATCGTGTTTGTTGAAAAACTGTTTTTT | TRBJ1-4 | 18 | TRBD1 | TRBV5-1 | NA
CAWSTYGRGNQPQHF | TGTGCCTGGAGTACGTACGGCAGGGGAAATCAGCCCCAGCATTTT | TRBJ1-5 | 15 | NA | TRBV30 | once
CSVVDGYTEAFF | TGCAGCGTTGTTGACGGGTACACTGAAGCTTTCTTT | TRBJ1-1 | 12 | NA | TRBV29-1 | NA
CASSRSRGDEQFF | TGTGCCAGCAGCCGTAGTCGAGGAGACGAGCAGTTCTTC | TRBJ2-1 | 13 | NA | TRBV7-2 | NA
CASSERDRSSSGANVLTF | TGTGCCAGCAGCGAACGGGACAGGTCCTCCTCTGGGGCCAACGTCCTGACTTTC | TRBJ2-6 | 18 | TRBD1 | TRBV9 | NA
CASSEGQGIYGYTF | TGTGCCAGCAGTGAGGGGCAGGGTATCTATGGCTACACCTTC | TRBJ1-2 | 14 | NA | TRBV6-1 | NA